This T cell receptor (beta chain) is drawn from a study of CD8+CD57+ T cells in acquired aplastic anemia. CDR3 and TCR beta VDJ profiling relied on genomic DNA as the template. Using its own MiXCR run on the reads, TCRdb lists one record per CDR3 protein. In the table there are about 200,000 distinct CDR3 sequences, roughly 35% of which are singletons. This sequence originates from a human donor in good health, serving as a control. Material: sorted CD4+, CD8+, or CD8+CD57+ T cells (not recorded which) from PBMCs.

In nucleotides, the CDR3 is TGTGCCAGCAGCTCAGGACTGATAAACACCGGGGAGCTGTTTTTT. This gives the protein CASSSGLINTGELFF. The chain joins TRBV5-6 to TRBJ2-2; a possible D gene is TRBD2 (5 bases). With 3 bases removed from V and 2 bases from J, the gap between germline ends came to 11 bases. Germline CDR1 SGHDT, CDR2 YYEEEE. The CDR3 runs to 15 residues.